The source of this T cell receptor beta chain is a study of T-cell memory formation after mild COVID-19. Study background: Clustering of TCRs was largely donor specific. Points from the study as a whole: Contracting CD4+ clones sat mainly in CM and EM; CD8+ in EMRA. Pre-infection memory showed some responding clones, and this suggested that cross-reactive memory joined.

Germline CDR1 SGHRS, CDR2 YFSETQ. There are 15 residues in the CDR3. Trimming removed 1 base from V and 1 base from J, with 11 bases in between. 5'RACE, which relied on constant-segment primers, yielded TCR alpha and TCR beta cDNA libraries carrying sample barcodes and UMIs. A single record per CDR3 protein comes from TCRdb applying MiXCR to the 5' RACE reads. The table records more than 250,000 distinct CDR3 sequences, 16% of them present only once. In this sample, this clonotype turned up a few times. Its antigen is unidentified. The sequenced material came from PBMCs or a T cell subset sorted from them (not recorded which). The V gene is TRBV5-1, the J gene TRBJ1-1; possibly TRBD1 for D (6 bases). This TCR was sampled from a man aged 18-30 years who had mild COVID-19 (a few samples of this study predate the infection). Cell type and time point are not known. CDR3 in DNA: TGCGCCAGCAGCTTGCTTAGGACAGAGAACACTGAAGCTTTCTTT. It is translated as CASSLLRTENTEAFF.